This TCR beta chain originates from a study of T cell clonotyping in hematopoietic cell transplantation. At the level of the study: Cytoreduction preceded collection of pretransplant recipient samples.

Study findings and constraints: After transplant, recipient diversity fell while pathologically expanded clonotypes grew through day 180. No sorting was done, leaving CD4 and CD8 contributions mixed.

Time point defined: recipient sample about 28 days before transplant, after cytoreduction. On this clone: Its antigen is unidentified.

The method was immunoSEQ multiplex PCR; TCRdb's version includes in-frame clones alone and lacks a portion of them. Among 26,000 or so clones listed, around 82% were seen once. V was shortened by 2 bases and J by 1 base, with 8 bases between the two germline ends. The CDR3 covers 15 residues. In germline, CDR1 is SGHDN, CDR2 FVKESK. The sequence was obtained from a man aged 35 to 55 with acute myeloid leukemia. Some clones in this sample may be carry-over from other donors' samples. Sequencing used peripheral blood mononuclear cells, obtained before stem cell transplant. This chain joins TRBV14 and TRBJ2-2; no firm D call. CDR3 in DNA: TGTGCCAGCAGCCAAACGACGGGGAACACCGGGGAGCTGTTTTTT. This translates into CASSQTTGNTGELFF.